These T cell receptor beta chains were read from a single sample in a study of T cells in lung cancer brain metastases. This table comes from immunoSEQ multiplex PCR, and its TCRdb copy is limited to in-frame clones, with some not included. The sample includes around 2,000 clones, around 89% of them seen just once. The sample taken for sequencing was tumor tissue from a brain metastasis. The receptors were gathered from a woman in her forties or fifties with non-small cell lung cancer that had spread to the brain. Each CDR3 is given without its conserved first and last residue. Fields, in order: J gene, V gene, CDR3 protein.

TRBJ2-3,TRBV23-1,ASSQPTGVADTQY
TRBJ2-3,TRBV7-2,ASSSDYTDTQY
TRBJ1-6,TRBV30,AWSVMGMDNSPLH
TRBJ1-1,TRBV7-2,ASSLVRGRNTEAF
TRBJ1-2,TRBV5-6,ASSAWDRNYGYT
TRBJ2-5,TRBV11-2,ASSSGQGLGTQY
TRBJ1-5,TRBV6-5,ASKGRYSNQPQH
TRBJ1-3,TRBV19,ASSPRTITVDGNTIY
TRBJ2-1,TRBV19,ASSIEAPNEQF
TRBJ2-7,TRBV7-2,ASSPRGRDEQY
TRBJ2-7,TRBV18,ASSPKSYKQY
TRBJ1-1,TRBV5-6,ASREQGAVRTEAF
TRBJ2-7,TRBV4-1,ASSQLDRGNPYEQY